This T cell receptor (beta chain) was identified during a study of blood T cell repertoires in COVID-19 (dated by TCRdb to about 2020). Context from the whole study: Collaborator samples came from the United States, Italy and Spain and covered acute and convalescent phases of COVID-19. Deeply sampled blood TCRbeta repertoires from subjects exposed to, actively infected with, or recovered from COVID-19 were included in the dataset. The material from the prospective study consisted of cDNA or gDNA derived from T cells, B-cell-depleted T cells, or PBMCs. A freely available public database, intended as a resource for researchers studying the immune response to SARS-CoV-2, is where the repertoires were released. Samples came from the ongoing ImmuneRACE study (first 160 participants) plus 1,254 subjects from 6 global collaborators. Sample metadata almost always included a de-identified subject ID, COVID-19 status, age in years and sex. Where HLA class I and class II types were available, the types were taken from metadata supplied by the sample provider, not from assay-based typing.

The immunoSEQ Assay, a bias-controlled multiplex PCR, was used to amplify TCRbeta CDR3 regions from genomic DNA. Per the source publication's procedure: Within the assay, amplification of reference gene primers was used to estimate how many nucleated cells each sample contained. Sequence reads were collapsed and filtered to measure the absolute abundance of every unique TCRbeta CDR3 rearrangement. Productive Simpson clonality was computed per sample as the square root of Simpson's diversity index over productive rearrangements. TCRdb's version of the immuneACCESS table is confined to in-frame rearrangements and falls short of the full clone set. An unresolved V gene accounts for under half of the shortfall where checked; the remainder is of unknown origin. The V and J calls and the clone size are those of that table, but D and trimming were determined from the DNA. Here the sample has over 55,000 clones; around 90% occur a single time. The ten largest clones represent 7.5% to 9.5% of the sample.

After removal of 0 bases from V and 2 bases from J, the junction retains 0 bases not matched to a gene. The CDR3 contains 14 residues, cysteine and phenylalanine counted. Left in the record is the CDR3 DNA by itself, 42 bases read in frame from the first base. Looking up the germline V gene (reference sequence) yields CDR1 MNHEY and CDR2 SMNVEV. Regarding this clone: Its antigen remains undetermined. Per-nucleotide qualities are absent, and no much larger clonotype sits a single base away.

Whole blood was collected in K2EDTA tubes by collaborating institutions according to the institutions' own protocols. For TCRbeta analysis, collaborators shipped samples as frozen whole blood, isolated PBMCs, or DNA extracted from either of those sample types. Results the study describes overall, beyond this receptor: The quantity of clinical and demographic metadata differed by source and by participant and was supplied without curation.

The receptor's source is a human donor in a cohort sampled during active COVID-19. The chain is encoded by TRBV27 joined to TRBJ2-7; 8 bases in the middle match TRBD2. Sequencing input: peripheral blood. The CDR3 corresponds to CASSLSTSAYEQYF. The DNA reads TGTGCCAGCAGTTTATCGACTAGCGCCTACGAGCAGTACTTC.